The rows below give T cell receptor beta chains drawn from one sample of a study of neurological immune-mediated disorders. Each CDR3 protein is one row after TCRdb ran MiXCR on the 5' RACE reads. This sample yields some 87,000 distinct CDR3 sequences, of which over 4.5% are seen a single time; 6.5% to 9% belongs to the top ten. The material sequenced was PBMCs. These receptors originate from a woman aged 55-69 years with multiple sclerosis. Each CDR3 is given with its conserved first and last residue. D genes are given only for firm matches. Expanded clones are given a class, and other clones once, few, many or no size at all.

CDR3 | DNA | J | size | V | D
CASSLGRGRDPYEQYF | TGTGCCAGCAGCTTAGGTAGGGGTCGCGACCCCTACGAGCAGTACTTC | TRBJ2-7 | many | TRBV7-9 | .
CATFAGARGYTF | TGTGCCACCTTTGCAGGGGCTCGAGGCTACACCTTC | TRBJ1-2 | medium-sized | TRBV7-9 | .
CASSWQDREKLFF | TGCGCCAGCAGCTGGCAGGACAGGGAAAAACTGTTTTTT | TRBJ1-4 | many | TRBV5-1 | TRBD1
CASSLSTGDNQPQHF | TGTGCCAGCAGTTTATCCACAGGGGACAATCAGCCCCAGCATTTT | TRBJ1-5 | many | TRBV28 | TRBD1
CSATHGNTIYF | TGCAGTGCTACCCATGGAAACACCATATATTTT | TRBJ1-3 | many | TRBV20-1 | .
CASSLVLGGYGYTF | TGCGCCAGCAGCTTGGTACTGGGGGGCTATGGCTACACCTTC | TRBJ1-2 | many | TRBV5-1 | .
CASTPGTLAKNIQYF | TGTGCCAGCACCCCGGGAACACTAGCCAAAAACATTCAGTACTTC | TRBJ2-4 | many | TRBV28 | .
CASSLRVSGHDGYTF | TGTGCCAGCAGCTTAAGAGTCTCGGGGCATGATGGCTACACCTTC | TRBJ1-2 | . | TRBV7-8 | .
CASSSRTKNTGELFF | TGTGCCAGCAGCTCCCGGACTAAGAACACCGGGGAGCTGTTTTTT | TRBJ2-2 | many | TRBV7-9 | .
CSARDRGYEQFF | TGCAGTGCTAGGGACAGGGGGTATGAGCAGTTCTTC | TRBJ2-1 | many | TRBV20-1 | TRBD1
CASRQQGGGNIQYF | TGTGCCAGCAGACAACAGGGAGGTGGAAACATTCAGTACTTC | TRBJ2-4 | . | TRBV6-5 | .
CASSLELAGVGNEQFF | TGTGCCAGCAGCTTGGAACTAGCGGGGGTGGGAAATGAGCAGTTCTTC | TRBJ2-1 | many | TRBV5-5 | TRBD2
CATSRGGTQRREQFF | TGTGCCACCAGCAGAGGAGGGACTCAGCGAAGGGAGCAGTTCTTC | TRBJ2-1 | . | TRBV15 | .
CASSQDLGGDSPLHF | TGCGCCAGCAGTCAGGATCTGGGGGGGGATTCACCCCTCCACTTT | TRBJ1-6 | many | TRBV5-1 | .
CASSPPGLAGGREQYF | TGTGCCAGCAGCCCCCCGGGACTAGCGGGGGGGCGTGAGCAGTACTTC | TRBJ2-7 | many | TRBV7-2 | TRBD2
CSARDIVGRKDGYTF | TGCAGTGCTAGAGATATAGTAGGGAGGAAAGATGGCTACACCTTC | TRBJ1-2 | many | TRBV20-1 | .
CASSRDTTGAGELFF | TGTGCCAGCAGTAGAGACACCACGGGAGCCGGGGAGCTGTTTTTT | TRBJ2-2 | many | TRBV6-2/TRBV6-3 | .